This entry describes one TCR beta chain. Its antigen is not yet known. The record has no base qualities; no much larger clone is one base away. The CDR3 regions of human TCRbeta chains were analyzed by immunosequencing. The authors' analysis ran thus. TCRs in the repertoires were matched against a reference library of SARS-CoV-2-specific TCRs that had been generated with the MIRA antigen-specificity platform. Breadth was defined as the fraction of unique TCRs that were SARS-CoV-2-associated. Depth was defined as the fraction of total T cells that were SARS-CoV-2-associated. Using the MIRA data, each spike-specific TCR was assigned both to the spike region to which the TCR was reactive and to a CD4 or CD8 class. Log10-transformed breadth and depth values were compared by one-way ANOVA with Sidak's multiple comparisons tests. TCRdb retrieved this table from immuneACCESS and kept in-frame rearrangements only. Not all clones are present; in checked studies, unresolved V genes account for under half, and no reason is known for the remainder. The DNA gave D and trimming, while V, J and clone size come from that table. Within this sample are 120,000 or so clones, with roughly 90% of them counted one time only. The ten largest clonotypes hold 15% of the sample.

For this chain, trimming is 9 bases at the V end and 10 bases at the J end, and the number of junction bases without a gene match is 8. From its cysteine to its phenylalanine, the CDR3 spans 13 amino acids. The CDR3 DNA has 39 bases and is translated from base 1. CDR1 and CDR2, looked up from the germline V gene (reference sequence), are MNHEY and SMNVEV. The data originate from a study of T cell responses to AZD1222 COVID-19 vaccine (dated by TCRdb to the early 2020s). Regarding the research as a whole: TCR sequencing covered 230 to 250 trial participants: 200 to 220 given two doses of AZD1222 and approximately 25 given two doses of MenACWY control vaccine. Enrollment into the trials was organized by age into subgroups of 18-55, 56-69 and 70-plus years, and those subgroups contained roughly 150, 30 and 60 TCR-sequenced participants, respectively. Overall results and qualifications from the work: Spike-specific TCR breadth and depth rose significantly after two AZD1222 doses compared with day 0 and with MenACWY recipients. Participants were mostly white British, with more females than males. The authors suggested clonal diversity may have been underestimated. Nearly half of unique spike-specific TCRs reportedly recognized epitopes outside regions mutated in the B.1.351 and B.1.1.7 variants. The whole spike protein was spanned by vaccine-associated CD4 TCRs, and dominant responses were seen in regions 160-218 and 743-854. Conclusions about previously exposed vaccinees are limited because only five to seven AZD1222 recipients were SARS-CoV-2 seropositive at baseline. Because no day 14 peak-response samples were available, repertoires were characterized only after the peak T cell response. The 56-69-year group was small, and its depth increase did not reach significance, likely because of low power.

The time point label, as the study defines it: about 28 days (+/-7) after the second vaccine dose. AZD1222 recipients whose second dose came at about 4 weeks and those whose second dose came at about 12 weeks were combined into one group, since spike-specific TCR depth and breadth did not differ between the two schedules. Samples from vaccinated people were obtained from the UK trials COV001 and COV002, which included a single-blind randomized controlled phase 2/3 trial of AZD1222 (ChAdOx1 nCoV-19) in healthy adults. Trial participant PBMC samples were collected at day 0 and day 28 after the second dose for TCRbeta chain sequencing.

The chain is made from TRBV27 and TRBJ1-6; 8 bases in the middle match TRBD1. Sequenced here: peripheral blood, sampled 28 days after the second AZD1222 dose. This TCR was recovered from an adult who received the AZD1222 COVID-19 vaccine. Here the CDR3 is given as CASGQGRSSPLHF. In nucleotide form, the sequence is TGTGCCAGTGGACAGGGTCGTAGCTCACCCCTCCACTTT.